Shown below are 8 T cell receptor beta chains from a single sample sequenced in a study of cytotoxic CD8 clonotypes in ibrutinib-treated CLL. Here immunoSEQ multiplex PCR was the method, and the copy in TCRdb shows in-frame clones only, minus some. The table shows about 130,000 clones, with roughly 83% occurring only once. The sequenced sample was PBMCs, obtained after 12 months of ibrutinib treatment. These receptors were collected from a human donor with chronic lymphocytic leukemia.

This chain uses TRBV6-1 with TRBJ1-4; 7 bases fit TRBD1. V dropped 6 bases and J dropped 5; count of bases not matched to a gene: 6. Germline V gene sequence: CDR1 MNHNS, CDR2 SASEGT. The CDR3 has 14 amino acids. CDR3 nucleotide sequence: TGTGCCAGCAGGACGGACAGGAGGAATGAAAAACTGTTTTTT. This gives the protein CASRTDRRNEKLFF.

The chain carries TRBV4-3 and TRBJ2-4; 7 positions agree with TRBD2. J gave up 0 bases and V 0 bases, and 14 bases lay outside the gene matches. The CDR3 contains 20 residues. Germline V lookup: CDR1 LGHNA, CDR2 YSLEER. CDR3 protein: CASSQEGPSGNPLAKNIQYF. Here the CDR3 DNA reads TGCGCCAGCAGCCAAGAGGGTCCTAGCGGAAACCCTCTAGCCAAAAACATTCAGTACTTC.

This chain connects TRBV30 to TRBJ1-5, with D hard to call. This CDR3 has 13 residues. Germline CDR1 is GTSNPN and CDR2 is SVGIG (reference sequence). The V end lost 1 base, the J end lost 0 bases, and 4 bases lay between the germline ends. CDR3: CAWSGSSNQPQHF. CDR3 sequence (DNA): TGTGCCTGGAGTGGGAGTAGCAATCAGCCCCAGCATTTT.

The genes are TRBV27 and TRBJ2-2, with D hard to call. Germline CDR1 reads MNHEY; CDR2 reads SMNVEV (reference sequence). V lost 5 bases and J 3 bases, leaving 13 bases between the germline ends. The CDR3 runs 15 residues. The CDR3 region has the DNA TGTGCCAGCAGTCGGATTAGGGATTACACCGGGGAGCTGTTTTTT. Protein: CASSRIRDYTGELFF.

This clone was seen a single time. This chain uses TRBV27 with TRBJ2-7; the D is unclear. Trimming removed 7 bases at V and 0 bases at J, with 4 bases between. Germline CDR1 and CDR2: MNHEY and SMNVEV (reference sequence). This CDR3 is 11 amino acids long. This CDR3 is CASMSSYEQYF. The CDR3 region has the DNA TGTGCCAGCATGAGCTCCTACGAGCAGTACTTC.

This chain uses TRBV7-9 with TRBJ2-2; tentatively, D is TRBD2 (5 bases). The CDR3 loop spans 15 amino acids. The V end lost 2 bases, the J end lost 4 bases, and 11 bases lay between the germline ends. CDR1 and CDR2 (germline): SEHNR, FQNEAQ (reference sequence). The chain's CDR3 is CASSLRRSPTGELFF. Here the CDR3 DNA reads TGTGCCAGCAGCTTAAGGAGGAGTCCCACCGGGGAGCTGTTTTTT.

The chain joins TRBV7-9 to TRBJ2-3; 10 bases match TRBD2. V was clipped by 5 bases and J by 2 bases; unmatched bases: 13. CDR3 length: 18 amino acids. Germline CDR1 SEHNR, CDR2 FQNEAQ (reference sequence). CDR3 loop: CASSTDPGLADYTDTQYF. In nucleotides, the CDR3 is TGTGCCAGCAGCACCGACCCCGGACTAGCGGACTACACAGATACGCAGTATTTT.

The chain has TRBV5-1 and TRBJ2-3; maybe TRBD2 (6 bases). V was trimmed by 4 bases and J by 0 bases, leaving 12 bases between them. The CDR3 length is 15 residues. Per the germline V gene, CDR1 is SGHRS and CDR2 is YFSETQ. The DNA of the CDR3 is TGCGCCAGCAGCCAGAGCGGGTCTAGCACAGATACGCAGTATTTT. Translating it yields CASSQSGSSTDTQYF. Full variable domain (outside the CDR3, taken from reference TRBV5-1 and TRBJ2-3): KAGVTQTPRYLIKTRGQQVTLSCSPISGHRSVSWYQQTPGQGLQFLFEYFSETQRNKGNFPGRFSGRQFSNSRSEMNVSTLELGDSALYLCASSQSGSSTDTQYFGPGTRLTVL.